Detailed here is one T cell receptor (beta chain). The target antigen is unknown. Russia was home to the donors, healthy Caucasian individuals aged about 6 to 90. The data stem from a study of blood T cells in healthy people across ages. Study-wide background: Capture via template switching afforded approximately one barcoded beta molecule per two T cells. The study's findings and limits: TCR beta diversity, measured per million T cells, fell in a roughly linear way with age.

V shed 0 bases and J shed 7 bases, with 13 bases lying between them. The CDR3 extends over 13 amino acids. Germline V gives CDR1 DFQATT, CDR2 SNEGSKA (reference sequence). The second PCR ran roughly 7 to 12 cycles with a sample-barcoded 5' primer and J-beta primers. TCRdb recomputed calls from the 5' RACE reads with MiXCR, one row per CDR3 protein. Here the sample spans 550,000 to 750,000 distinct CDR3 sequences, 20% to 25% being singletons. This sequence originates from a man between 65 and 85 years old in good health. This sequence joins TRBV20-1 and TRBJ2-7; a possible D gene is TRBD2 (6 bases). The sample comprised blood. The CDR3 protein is CSARDLAGNEQYF. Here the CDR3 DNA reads TGCAGTGCTAGAGATCTTGCGGGAAATGAGCAGTACTTC.